The rows below give T cell receptor beta chains drawn from one sample of a study of identical twins. TCRdb processed the 5' RACE reads anew with MiXCR; each CDR3 protein has one entry. The table shows 650,000 to 750,000 distinct CDR3 sequences, with around 20% occurring only once. These data are also associated with another study on T cells expressing NK-cell markers.

Material for sequencing was PBMCs. All receptors derive from a woman between 18 and 29 years old in good health. CDR3s include the opening cysteine and the closing phenylalanine or tryptophan. Fields, in order: V gene, CDR3 length, clone size, J gene, CDR3 protein. Rows give clone size only sometimes, using once, few, many, or a class for an expanded clone.

TRBV12-3/TRBV12-4	12	-	TRBJ2-3	CASSLILDTQYF
TRBV29-1	15	many	TRBJ2-1	CSVFGLAETYNEQFF
TRBV6-2/TRBV6-3	16	-	TRBJ1-6	CASRPHSVGVRSPLHF
TRBV3-1	16	-	TRBJ2-6	CASSRRVGSGANVLTF
TRBV12-3/TRBV12-4	14	many	TRBJ1-1	CASSLDRGSTEAFF
TRBV12-3/TRBV12-4	12	few	TRBJ1-5	CASGPGDLPQHF
TRBV29-1	11	-	TRBJ2-2	CSVAVPGELFF
TRBV3-1	16	many	TRBJ2-1	CASSFNAGGPLDEQFF
TRBV5-1	14	many	TRBJ2-1	CASSRGLAYNEQFF
TRBV6-4	13	many	TRBJ2-3	CASSGGSTDTQYF
TRBV12-3/TRBV12-4	13	few	TRBJ1-1	CASSLGAGGEAFF
TRBV7-3	17	-	TRBJ2-5	CASSEGLAGGHQETQYF
TRBV7-9	14	-	TRBJ2-7	CASRRGGDKGEQYF
TRBV10-3	13	many	TRBJ1-2	CAISTGTGNGYTF
TRBV6-2/TRBV6-3	14	-	TRBJ2-3	CASSYSTLGDTQYF
TRBV20-1	17	-	TRBJ2-1	CSARGILAGGPDTEQFF
TRBV2	10	many	TRBJ1-1	CASGGRQAFF
TRBV7-2	12	many	TRBJ2-3	CASSRRTDTQYF
TRBV7-2	16	few	TRBJ2-7	CASSLVSGQGKNEQYF
TRBV24-1	15	once	TRBJ1-1	CATSDDNWFDTEAFF
TRBV29-1	14	many	TRBJ2-5	CSVQGLAGHVGQYF
TRBV2	14	-	TRBJ2-5	CASFFRGGQETQYF
TRBV5-1	15	few	TRBJ2-3	CASSLQRGSTDTQYF
TRBV7-9	13	-	TRBJ1-2	CASSLVTGYGYTF
TRBV6-1	14	once	TRBJ2-7	CASSPGTPTREQYF
TRBV4-3	15	few	TRBJ2-7	CASSQGTGEFDEQYF
TRBV10-3	19	-	TRBJ2-1	CAISESRIAGGPHGHEQFF
TRBV11-2	15	-	TRBJ2-5	CASSQGLAGGETQYF
TRBV4-3	15	few	TRBJ2-7	CASSQDTGGYYEQYF
TRBV4-2	15	few	TRBJ1-5	CASSQDGQGNQPQHF
TRBV15	14	-	TRBJ1-2	CATSRRSGGYGYTF
TRBV5-1	13	-	TRBJ2-2	CASSEQGTAELFF
TRBV25-1	14	few	TRBJ2-7	CASSESYRGSEQYF
TRBV15	14	few	TRBJ1-2	CATSRDRQDYGYTF
TRBV7-7	15	-	TRBJ2-1	CASSQGRRVYNEQFF
TRBV6-7	16	few	TRBJ2-1	CASSSMGAARHNEQFF
TRBV3-1	16	few	TRBJ2-3	CASSQYQGSSTDTQYF
TRBV7-8	16	few	TRBJ2-3	CASRLTGSLGTDTQYF
TRBV20-1	13	few	TRBJ2-5	CSALVTGQETQYF
TRBV12-3/TRBV12-4	15	many	TRBJ2-1	CASSLKGGVANEQFF
TRBV20-1	13	-	TRBJ1-4	CSARDPRGEKLFF
TRBV5-1	16	-	TRBJ2-3	CASSSASGRDRNTQYF
TRBV20-1	12	many	TRBJ1-1	CSARDGQGLAFF
TRBV29-1	12	many	TRBJ1-1	CSVIRQGGRAFF
TRBV4-2	15	-	TRBJ2-1	CASSSSGGARNEQFF
TRBV15	14	-	TRBJ2-4	CATSRAPRLAGKDF
TRBV12-3/TRBV12-4	16	-	TRBJ2-1	CASRPLLRGFFTEQFF
TRBV5-6	16	few	TRBJ2-6	CASSQTLVFGANVLTF